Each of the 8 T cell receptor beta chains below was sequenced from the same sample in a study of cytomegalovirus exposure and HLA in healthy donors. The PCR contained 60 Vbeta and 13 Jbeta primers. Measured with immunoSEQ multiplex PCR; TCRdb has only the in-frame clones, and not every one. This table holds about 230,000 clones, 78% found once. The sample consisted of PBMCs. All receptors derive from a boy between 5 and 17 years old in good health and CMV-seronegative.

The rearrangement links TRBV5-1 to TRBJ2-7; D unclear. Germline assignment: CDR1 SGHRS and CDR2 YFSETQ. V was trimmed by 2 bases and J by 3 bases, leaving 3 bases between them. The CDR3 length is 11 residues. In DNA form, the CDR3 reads TGCGCCAGCAGCTTTAGCTACGAGCAGTACTTC. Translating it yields CASSFSYEQYF.

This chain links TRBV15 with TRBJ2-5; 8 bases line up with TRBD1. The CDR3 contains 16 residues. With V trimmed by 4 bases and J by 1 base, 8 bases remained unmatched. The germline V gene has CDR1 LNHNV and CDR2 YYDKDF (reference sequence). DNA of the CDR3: TGTGCCACCAGCAAAGCGGACAGGGTAACCCAAGAGACCCAGTACTTC. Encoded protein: CATSKADRVTQETQYF.

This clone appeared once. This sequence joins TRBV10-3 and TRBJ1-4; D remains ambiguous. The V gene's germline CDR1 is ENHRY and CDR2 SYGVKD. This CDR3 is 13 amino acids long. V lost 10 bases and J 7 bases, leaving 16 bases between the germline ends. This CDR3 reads CASLAVGGEKLFF. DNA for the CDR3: TGTGCCAGCCTGGCGGTGGGTGGTGAAAAACTGTTTTTT.

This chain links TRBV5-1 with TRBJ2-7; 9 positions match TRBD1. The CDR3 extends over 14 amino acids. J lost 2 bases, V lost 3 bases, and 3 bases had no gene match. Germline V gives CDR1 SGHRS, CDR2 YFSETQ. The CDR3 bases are TGCGCCAGCAGCTCCGGGACAGGGACCTACGAGCAGTACTTC. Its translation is CASSSGTGTYEQYF.

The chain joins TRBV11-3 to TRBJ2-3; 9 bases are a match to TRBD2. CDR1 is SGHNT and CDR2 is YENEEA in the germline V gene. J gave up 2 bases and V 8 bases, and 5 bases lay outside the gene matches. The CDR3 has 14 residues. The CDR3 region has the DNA TGTGCCAGCCAACTAGCGGGCAACACAGATACGCAGTATTTT. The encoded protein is CASQLAGNTDTQYF.

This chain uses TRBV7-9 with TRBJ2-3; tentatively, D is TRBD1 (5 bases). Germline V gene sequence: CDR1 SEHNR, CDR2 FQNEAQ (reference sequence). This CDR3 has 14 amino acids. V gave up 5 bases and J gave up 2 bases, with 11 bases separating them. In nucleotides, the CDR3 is TGTGCCAGCAGCCCCGGACACAACACAGATACGCAGTATTTT. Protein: CASSPGHNTDTQYF. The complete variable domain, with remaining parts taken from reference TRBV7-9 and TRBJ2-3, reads DTGVSQNPRHKITKRGQNVTFRCDPISEHNRLYWYRQTLGQGPEFLTYFQNEAQLEKSRLLSDRFSAERPKGSFSTLEIQRTEQGDSAMYLCASSPGHNTDTQYFGPGTRLTVL.

As DNA, the CDR3 is TGTGCCAGCAGCCACCCCCGGGAGACCCAGTACTTC. It translates to CASSHPRETQYF. The chain is built from TRBV9 and TRBJ2-5; D gene uncertain. The germline V gene has CDR1 SGDLS and CDR2 YYNGEE. Trimming took off 4 bases at V and 5 bases at J, with 9 bases between the two ends. The CDR3 extends over 12 amino acids.

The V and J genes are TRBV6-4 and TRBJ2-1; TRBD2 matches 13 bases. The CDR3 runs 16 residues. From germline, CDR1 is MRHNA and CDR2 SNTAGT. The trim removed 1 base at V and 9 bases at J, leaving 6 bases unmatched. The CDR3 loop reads CASSDLPRLAGGEQFF. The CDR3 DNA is TGTGCCAGCAGTGACTTACCAAGACTAGCGGGAGGTGAGCAGTTCTTC.